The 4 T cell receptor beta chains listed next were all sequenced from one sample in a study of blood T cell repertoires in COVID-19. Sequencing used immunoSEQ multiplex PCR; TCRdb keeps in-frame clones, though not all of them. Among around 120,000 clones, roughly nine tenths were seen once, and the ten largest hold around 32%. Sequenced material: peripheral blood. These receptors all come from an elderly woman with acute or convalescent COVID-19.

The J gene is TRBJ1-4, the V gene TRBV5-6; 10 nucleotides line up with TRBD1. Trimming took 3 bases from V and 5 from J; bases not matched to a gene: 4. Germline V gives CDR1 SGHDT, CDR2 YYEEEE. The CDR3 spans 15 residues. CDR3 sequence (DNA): TGTGCCAGCAGCTCTATGGACAGGGGGAATGAAAAACTGTTTTTT. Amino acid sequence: CASSSMDRGNEKLFF.

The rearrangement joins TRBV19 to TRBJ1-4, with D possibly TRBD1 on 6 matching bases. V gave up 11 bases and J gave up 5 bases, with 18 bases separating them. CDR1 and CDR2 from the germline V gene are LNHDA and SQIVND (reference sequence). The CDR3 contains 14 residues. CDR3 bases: TGTGCCCCCTCGGAGAACAGGGCAAATGAAAAACTGTTTTTT. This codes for CAPSENRANEKLFF.

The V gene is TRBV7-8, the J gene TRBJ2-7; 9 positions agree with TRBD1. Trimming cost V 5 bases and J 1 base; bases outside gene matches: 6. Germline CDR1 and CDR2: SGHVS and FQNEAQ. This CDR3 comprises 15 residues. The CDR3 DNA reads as TGTGCCAGCAGCGCACGGACAGGGGCATCCTACGAGCAGTACTTC. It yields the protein CASSARTGASYEQYF.

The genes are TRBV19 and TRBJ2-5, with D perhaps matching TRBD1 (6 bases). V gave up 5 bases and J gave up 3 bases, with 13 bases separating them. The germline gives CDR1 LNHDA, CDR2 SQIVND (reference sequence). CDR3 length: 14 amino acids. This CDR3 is CASSQDRIKETQYF. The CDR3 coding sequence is TGTGCCAGTAGTCAGGACAGAATCAAAGAGACCCAGTACTTC.